These 9 T cell receptor beta chains came from one sample sequenced in a study of breast tumors, draining lymph nodes, adjacent tissues. In TCRdb, the multiplex PCR reads were re-called with MiXCR into one record per CDR3 protein. The table lists some 140,000 distinct CDR3 sequences, approximately 21% of them singletons. Axillary draining lymph nodes of breast cancer patients supplied the node samples. The sequencing input was axillary lymph node tissue. These receptors were taken from a female donor with breast cancer. Some clones in this sample may be carry-over from other donors' samples.

This clonotype was observed at least ten times. The rearrangement joins TRBV12-3 or TRBV12-4 to TRBJ1-5; D call uncertain. The CDR3 is 13 amino acids. V was pared by 7 bases and J by 9 bases, with 16 bases between. The CDR3 DNA is TGTGCCAGCACCTCATCCCCCGCTCTGCCCCAGCATTTT. Encoded protein: CASTSSPALPQHF.

This clonotype has at least ten counts. This chain connects TRBV2 to TRBJ2-1, with D perhaps matching TRBD2 (6 bases). The CDR3 spans 13 residues. The V gene lost 2 bases and the J gene lost 6 bases, with 8 bases spanning the gap. Germline V gene lookup returns CDR1 SNHLY and CDR2 FYNNEI. The CDR3 loop reads CASSERRGNEQFF. DNA for the CDR3: TGTGCCAGCAGTGAAAGGAGGGGCAATGAGCAGTTCTTC.

This clonotype was found many times. V gene TRBV7-3 combines with J gene TRBJ2-2; D unclear. This CDR3 contains 13 residues. Trimming pared 4 bases from V and 2 bases from J, leaving 5 bases between. Germline CDR1 and CDR2: SGHTA and FQGTGA. The CDR3 here is CASSSSNTGELFF. The CDR3 nucleotides are TGTGCCAGCAGCTCCTCCAACACCGGGGAGCTGTTTTTT.

This clonotype was seen at least ten times. The chain has TRBV15 and TRBJ1-5; D is perhaps TRBD1 (6 bases). The CDR3 covers 14 residues. V lost 3 bases and J 0 bases, leaving 6 bases between the germline ends. Germline V lookup: CDR1 LNHNV, CDR2 YYDKDF (reference sequence). The DNA of the CDR3 is TGTGCCACCAGCAGGACAGGTAGCAATCAGCCCCAGCATTTT. It codes for CATSRTGSNQPQHF.

This clonotype was picked up a small number of times. The gene calls are TRBV4-1 and TRBJ2-1; 11 bases line up with TRBD2. This CDR3 contains 16 residues. The V segment lost 4 bases and the J segment 9 bases; nucleotides outside the gene matches: 11. CDR1 and CDR2 from the germline V gene are MGHRA and YSYEKL. CDR3 DNA sequence: TGCGCCAGCAGCCGGGTGACTAGCGGGATTAGTAGTGAGCAGTTCTTC. It codes for CASSRVTSGISSEQFF.

With regard to this clonotype: A much larger clonotype is one base distant, so this may be a read error. This sequence joins TRBV2 and TRBJ2-2; perhaps TRBD2 as D (6 bases). Germline V gene lookup returns CDR1 SNHLY and CDR2 FYNNEI. CDR3 length: 13 residues. CDR3 protein: CASRIEVFGGLFF. The CDR3 coding sequence is TGTGCCAGCAGAATTGAAGTTTTCGGGGGGCTGTTTTTT.

A word on this clonotype: Germline and junction disagree at one end, which may indicate a read error. The chain employs TRBV9 and TRBJ2-3, with 8 bases aligning to TRBD1. The CDR3 runs to 16 residues. The germline gives CDR1 SGDLS, CDR2 YYNGEE. This CDR3 reads CASSPRQGMKTDAQYF. The CDR3 nucleotides are TGTGCCAGCAGCCCGCGACAGGGGATGAAAACAGATGCGCAGTATTTT.

The rearrangement links TRBV27 to TRBJ2-1; the match to TRBD2 covers 7 bases. The V gene end was trimmed by 6 bases and the J gene end by 6 bases; junction bases not matched to a gene: 2. The germline V gene has CDR1 MNHEY and CDR2 SMNVEV (reference sequence). This CDR3 is 12 amino acids long. CDR3 residues: CASRTSFNEQFF. The CDR3 DNA reads TGTGCCAGCAGGACTAGCTTCAATGAGCAGTTCTTC.

This clonotype was seen at least ten times. At one boundary the junction diverges from the germline segment, which might be a read error. The gene calls are TRBV7-7 and TRBJ2-1; D uncertain. The CDR3 is made up of 13 amino acids. Germline CDR1 is SSHAT and CDR2 is FNYEAQ (reference sequence). The CDR3 nucleotides read TGTGCTAGCAGCTTAGCCGGGTTCAATGAGCAGTTCTTC. This codes for CASSLAGFNEQFF.